The sequence of this T cell receptor beta chain was determined in a study of radiation and T cells in renal cell carcinoma (dated by TCRdb to 2020 to 2021). With regard to the full study: Samples were obtained from a clinical trial, in which 15 Gy stereotactic body radiation therapy was delivered to primary renal cell carcinomas and nephrectomy was performed 4 weeks later. TCR beta sequencing covered some 55 samples in total, comprising roughly 26 tumors and 27 peripheral blood samples. Across all 53 samples, several million unique CDR3 nucleotide sequences encoding around 2,500,000 unique CDR3 amino acid sequences were identified. General study outcomes and caveats: In blood, the top tumor clonotypes increased between baseline and 2 weeks post-radiation and then shrank by 4 weeks, which suggests that tumor-resident clones expanded only transiently. Effects of radiation dose or scheduling on the TCR repertoire could not be addressed with the single-armed trial design. Because pretreatment tumor biopsies were not available, the baseline intratumoral presence of clonotypes could not be determined. Dynamics of the blood repertoire were not tracked past 4 weeks after treatment.

TCR beta libraries were generated from genomic DNA with the immunoSEQ kit, following the manufacturer's recommendations. To prepare libraries, a first multiplex PCR with proprietary primers was run, followed by a second PCR that added unique barcodes, and a bead cleanup was done after each round. A positive control reaction and a negative control reaction, both provided in the kit, were run with every batch of samples. The final libraries underwent checking on an Agilent 4200 TapeStation D1000 ScreenTape, volumetric pooling, and quantification by qPCR. An Illumina NextSeq500 fitted with a MidOutput 150-cycle cartridge performed the sequencing, running 156 Read1 cycles and 15 Index1 cycles with the kit's custom primers. The pooled library was loaded at roughly 1 pM with around 20% PhiX control spiked in. The authors' pipeline ran thus. Vendor-processed data were analyzed in R, and a clonotype was defined as all T cells sharing the same CDR3 nucleotide sequence. In the clone abundance analyses, frequencies were normalized to the 10,000 most abundant clones in each sample. Before analysis, public T cell clones were removed, and these numbered fewer than five per sample on average. Tumor-enriched and baseline blood-enriched clonotypes were defined by at least a 32-fold difference in abundance between compartments. Clonotypes expanded or contracted between blood time points were identified with a beta-binomial differential abundance model. Similarity between tumor and blood repertoires was quantified using the Baroni-Urbani and Buser coefficient, and groups were compared with two-tailed Wilcoxon tests in R. Entries here come from immuneACCESS through TCRdb and include only in-frame sequences with V and J called. Some clones fail to appear in such tables; in the studies checked, an unresolved V gene covers under half of the shortfall, and the cause of the remainder is unknown. Clone size and the V and J calls come from that table; the DNA yielded D and trimming. Within this sample are some 50,000 clones, with roughly 80% of them counted one time only. 31% of the sample goes to the ten largest clones.

CDR1 and CDR2 (SGDLS, YYNGEE) derive from the germline V gene. The CDR3 numbers 14 residues from cysteine through phenylalanine. Kept here is only the CDR3 DNA, which spans 42 bases and is read in frame from base 1. Germline trimming: 4 bases from V, 4 bases from J; junction bases outside gene matches: 7. About this clone: There is no known antigen for this receptor. The sample holds no much larger clone one base away, and base qualities are not on file.

The time point label on this specimen signifies: baseline pretreatment blood. The treatment or condition label here, explained by the study, means: 15 Gy SBRT to primary tumor, nephrectomy 4 weeks later. To follow tumor-enriched clonotypes, serial peripheral blood was collected from radiation-treated patients at baseline and at 2 weeks and 4 weeks after SBRT. Every patient's renal cell carcinoma showed clear cell pathology. Genomic DNA for TCR sequencing was prepared using the QIAamp DNA Blood Mini Kit (Qiagen). The analyses included only samples that passed all quality control checks. The receptor's source is an older woman with renal cell carcinoma. The sample in question was blood, obtained from a patient whose treatment included radiotherapy and nephrectomy. The chain is encoded by TRBV9 joined to TRBJ1-1, and TRBD1 aligns with 7 junction nucleotides. The sequenced DNA: TGTGCCAGCAGCCCAGGGGGGCTCGTCACTGAAGCTTTCTTT. This codes for CASSPGGLVTEAFF.